This entry lists 26 T cell receptor beta chains sequenced from one sample in a study of Ad26.COV2.S vaccination and SARS-CoV-2 variants. Measured with immunoSEQ multiplex PCR; TCRdb has only the in-frame clones, and not every one. The table shows 400,000 to 500,000 clones, with around nine tenths occurring only once. Treatment specified: some 19 received Ad26.COV2.S at low or high dose, single or two shots; a few received placebo; per-sample allocation not given. All samples were drawn on day 63, counting from the first vaccine or placebo injection. The sequences come from peripheral blood, collected in a trial of Ad26.COV2.S vaccine versus placebo. The source is a person between 18 and 59 years old who received the Ad26.COV2.S COVID-19 vaccine or a placebo.

V and J are TRBV19 and TRBJ2-1; maybe TRBD2 (5 bases). Trimming removed 5 bases from V and 9 bases from J, with 14 bases in between. The CDR3 extends over 13 amino acids. CDR1 and CDR2 (germline): LNHDA, SQIVND (reference sequence). CDR3 residues: CASSPRGGTEQFF. DNA for the CDR3: TGTGCCAGTAGTCCCCGAGGAGGCACTGAGCAGTTCTTC.

V is TRBV7-2 and J is TRBJ1-2; no reliable D call. Germline CDR1 SGHTA, CDR2 FQGNSA. This CDR3 comprises 14 residues. V shed 1 base and J shed 3 bases, with 9 bases lying between them. The CDR3 DNA is TGTGCCAGCAGCTTAGGACTCGATGACTATGGCTACACCTTC. Protein product: CASSLGLDDYGYTF.

The chain links TRBV7-9 to TRBJ2-3; weak D call: TRBD1 (6 bases). V shed 6 bases and J shed 4 bases, with 11 bases lying between them. Germline V gene lookup returns CDR1 SEHNR and CDR2 FQNEAQ (reference sequence). The CDR3 has 13 residues. The CDR3 DNA follows: TGTGCCAGCAGTTCAGGGGCAGCAGATACGCAGTATTTT. Its translation: CASSSGAADTQYF.

The chain has TRBV5-1 and TRBJ2-7; 8 nucleotides line up with TRBD2. Germline V gene data show CDR1 as SGHRS and CDR2 as YFSETQ. CDR3 size: 13 residues. Germline trimming cut 1 base from V and 4 bases from J; bases unmatched to any gene: 1. The CDR3 DNA reads as TGCGCCAGCAGCTTGTCGGGGGGGTACGAGCAGTACTTC. It translates to CASSLSGGYEQYF.

The chain uses TRBV23-1 and TRBJ2-6, with a weak D call TRBD2 (6 bases). TRBV23-1 is filed as an ORF, its function uncertain. The CDR3 runs 18 residues. CDR3 residues: CALRGTDRGVDWANVLTF. CDR3 nucleotides: TGCGCTTTGCGGGGTACGGACCGCGGGGTTGACTGGGCCAACGTCCTGACTTTC.

This chain links TRBV30 with TRBJ1-2, with D possibly being TRBD1 (6 bases). V was cut by 5 bases and J by 2 bases, with 18 bases left in between. The germline V gene has CDR1 GTSNPN and CDR2 SVGIG (reference sequence). CDR3 length: 15 residues. The CDR3 bases are TGTGCCTGGGAGAATTACAGGGTCGGCAACTATGGCTACACCTTC. This gives the protein CAWENYRVGNYGYTF.

The chain employs TRBV7-6 and TRBJ2-3; 8 positions match TRBD1. V gave up 3 bases and J gave up 7 bases; unmatched junction bases: 3. The germline V gene encodes CDR1 SGHVS and CDR2 FNYEAQ. The CDR3 has 13 amino acids. The DNA of the CDR3 is TGTGCCAGCAGCTTTGGGACAGGTTATACGCAGTATTTT. It specifies CASSFGTGYTQYF.

This clone is a singleton in its sample. The V and J genes are TRBV4-1 and TRBJ1-1; D gene uncertain. V lost 0 bases, J lost 0 bases, and 8 bases lay in between. Germline CDR1 reads MGHRA; CDR2 reads YSYEKL. CDR3 size: 15 residues. The CDR3 sequence: CASSQDTSMNTEAFF. The CDR3 DNA reads TGCGCCAGCAGCCAAGATACCAGCATGAACACTGAAGCTTTCTTT.

The rearrangement joins TRBV7-3 to TRBJ2-3; possibly TRBD2 for D (6 bases). Trimming left V 5 bases short and J 0 bases short, with 9 bases between. The CDR3 is 14 amino acids. The germline V gene encodes CDR1 SGHTA and CDR2 FQGTGA. Here the CDR3 DNA reads TGTGCCAGCAGCCCGGGGGTGAGCACAGATACGCAGTATTTT. Protein sequence: CASSPGVSTDTQYF.

The chain combines TRBV4-1 with TRBJ1-4; D not resolved. Germline loops: CDR1 MGHRA, CDR2 YSYEKL. There are 18 residues in the CDR3. V gave up 3 bases and J gave up 8 bases, with 25 bases separating them. In DNA, the CDR3 is TGCGCCAGCAGCCAGCTCCCACTCGGGTCGATAGGAGGAGAAAAACTGTTTTTT. Translating gives CASSQLPLGSIGGEKLFF.

CDR3 in amino acids: CASRLRFPTRYGYTF. The CDR3 coding sequence is TGTGCCAGCAGGCTAAGGTTTCCAACACGGTATGGCTACACCTTC. This chain connects TRBV28 to TRBJ1-2, with no clear D. The germline V and J ends were trimmed by 6 bases and 5 bases, with 19 bases remaining between them. The CDR3 runs 15 residues. The germline gives CDR1 MDHEN, CDR2 SYDVKM.

V is TRBV19 and J is TRBJ2-5; 10 nucleotides agree with TRBD2. Germline CDR1 is LNHDA and CDR2 is SQIVND (reference sequence). Trimming cost V 1 base and J 7 bases; bases outside gene matches: 3. This CDR3 comprises 14 residues. The CDR3 nucleotides read TGTGCCAGTAGTATAGCCAGCGGGGGGGGGACCCAGTACTTC. It yields the protein CASSIASGGGTQYF.

CDR3 region: CASSGFQETQYF. CDR3 nucleotides: TGTGCCAGCAGCGGATTCCAAGAGACCCAGTACTTC. The chain links TRBV28 to TRBJ2-5, with D hard to call. Germline values: CDR1 MDHEN, CDR2 SYDVKM. The V end lost 6 bases, the J end lost 1 base, and 6 bases lay between the germline ends. This CDR3 comprises 12 residues. Drawing the rest from reference TRBV28 and TRBJ2-5, the complete variable domain is DVKVTQSSRYLVKRTGEKVFLECVQDMDHENMFWYRQDPGLGLRLIYFSYDVKMKEKGDIPEGYSVSREKKERFSLILESASTNQTSMYLCASSGFQETQYFGPGTRLLVL.

The chain uses TRBV7-8 and TRBJ1-5, with D possibly TRBD1 on 6 matching bases. The CDR3 extends over 14 amino acids. Germline CDR1 reads SGHVS; CDR2 reads FQNEAQ. V gave up 5 bases and J gave up 2 bases, with 10 bases separating them. The CDR3 reads CASSEGGGNQPQHF. The CDR3, as DNA: TGTGCCAGCAGCGAAGGGGGGGGCAATCAGCCCCAGCATTTT.

The chain recombines TRBV9 with TRBJ2-1; 13 bases agree with TRBD2. Germline V gene sequence: CDR1 SGDLS, CDR2 YYNGEE. The CDR3 spans 16 residues. Losses at the gene ends were 0 bases for V and 8 bases for J; bases not matched to a gene: 5. The CDR3 here is CASSVGGTSGVYEQFF. As DNA, the CDR3 is TGTGCCAGCAGCGTAGGAGGGACTAGCGGGGTTTATGAGCAGTTCTTC.

The chain employs TRBV7-5 and TRBJ2-7; TRBD1 was called by the table and not checked on the DNA. TRBV7-5 is an annotated pseudogene. The CDR3 runs 13 residues. The CDR3 protein is CARSRDRDIEQYF. CDR3 DNA sequence: TGTGCCAGAAGCCGGGACAGGGACATCGAGCAGTACTTC.

J is TRBJ2-2 and V is TRBV5-1; 7 bases line up with TRBD1. Unmatched junction bases numbered 8, after V lost 4 bases and J lost 5 bases. This CDR3 contains 15 residues. Germline V gene data show CDR1 as SGHRS and CDR2 as YFSETQ. The CDR3 DNA sequence: TGCGCCAGCAGCCAAACCGGGACAGCAACCGGGGAGCTGTTTTTT. It is translated as CASSQTGTATGELFF.

This clone was seen a single time. The chain is built from TRBV6-5 and TRBJ1-1; 7 bases align to TRBD1. The trim removed 8 bases at V and 5 bases at J, leaving 11 bases unmatched. The germline V gene has CDR1 MNHEY and CDR2 SVGAGI. The CDR3 extends over 14 amino acids. The CDR3 bases are TGTGCCAGCGAGATTGAGACAGGGCTGACTGAAGCTTTCTTT. Protein sequence: CASEIETGLTEAFF.

The V gene is TRBV5-1, the J gene TRBJ2-1; D ambiguous. Deletions cut 0 bases from V and 6 bases from J, with 7 bases between. This CDR3 is 13 amino acids long. Germline V CDR1 and CDR2: SGHRS, YFSETQ. CDR3 residues: CASSLVATNEQFF. DNA for the CDR3: TGCGCCAGCAGCTTGGTTGCCACCAATGAGCAGTTCTTC.

The chain uses TRBV4-3 and TRBJ2-3, with TRBD2 matching 9 bases. Germline values: CDR1 LGHNA, CDR2 YSLEER. The CDR3 spans 20 residues. Germline trimming cut 0 bases from V and 0 bases from J; bases unmatched to any gene: 13. CDR3 nucleotides: TGCGCCAGCAGCCAAGAATGGGTAGCGGGGGATACTTTTAGCACAGATACGCAGTATTTT. As protein: CASSQEWVAGDTFSTDTQYF.

The V gene is TRBV6-8, the J gene TRBJ2-7; D remains unclear. The CDR3 length is 17 residues. CDR1 and CDR2 (germline): MNHGY, SAAAGT. Trimming removed 2 bases at V and 2 bases at J, with 19 bases between. In DNA, the CDR3 is TGTGCCAGCAGTTACCCCTGGACCTTCCTCTCCCCCTACGAGCAGTACTTC. It translates to CASSYPWTFLSPYEQYF.

The chain carries TRBV21-1 and TRBJ1-5. TRBV21-1 is flagged as a pseudogene. The CDR3 consists of 16 residues. The CDR3 sequence is CASSKALLLSNQPQHF. In DNA, the CDR3 is TGTGCCAGCAGCAAAGCGCTCCTCCTTAGCAATCAGCCCCAGCATTTT.

This chain connects TRBV6-2 or TRBV6-3 to TRBJ1-5; TRBD1 is a possible D gene (6 bases). The V and J ends lost 4 bases and 12 bases respectively, with 10 bases between them. Germline V CDR1 and CDR2: MNHEY, SVGEGT. The CDR3 has 11 amino acids. The CDR3 DNA reads as TGTGCCAGCAGTTTTGGACAGTACCAGCATTTT. Translated: CASSFGQYQHF.

This chain connects TRBV27 to TRBJ2-7; possible D gene TRBD1, 6 bases. The CDR3 is made up of 13 amino acids. Germline V lookup: CDR1 MNHEY, CDR2 SMNVEV (reference sequence). V was shortened by 5 bases and J by 6 bases, with 14 bases between the two germline ends. CDR3: CASSAGAQREQYF. CDR3 nucleotides: TGTGCCAGCAGTGCAGGGGCGCAGCGCGAGCAGTACTTC.

Written as DNA, the CDR3 is TGTGCCAGCAGTGAAGTCCCGGGGCTCACCGGGGAGCTGTTTTTT. Protein sequence: CASSEVPGLTGELFF. The genes are TRBV2 and TRBJ2-2, with D possibly called TRBD1 or TRBD2 (5 bases each). The CDR3 is 15 amino acids. V lost 1 base, J lost 4 bases, and 10 bases lay in between. CDR1 and CDR2 from the germline V gene are SNHLY and FYNNEI.

The V gene is TRBV5-8, the J gene TRBJ1-5; 10 bases align to TRBD1. Trimming cost V 0 bases and J 1 base; bases outside gene matches: 10. The length of the CDR3 is 19 residues. CDR1 is SGHTS, CDR2 YDEGEE, per germline. The CDR3 DNA follows: TGTGCCAGCAGCTTGGCATTGAGGTGGACAGGGGGGAGCAATCAGCCCCAGCATTTT. Translated, it gives CASSLALRWTGGSNQPQHF.